This entry concerns a single TCR beta chain. Its specificity is not known. The source of the sample is a study of T cell repertoires in cytomegalovirus infection. Across the study: TCR beta signatures that were public indicated CMV infection and matching HLA type. General study findings and limits: What dominated the ex vivo response were HLA-C-restricted CMV-specific TCR beta clonotypes.

TCRdb called the reads again in MiXCR, with one record for every CDR3 protein. The data show about 680,000 distinct CDR3 sequences, about 24% seen once. CDR1 SQVTM and CDR2 ANQGSEA come from the germline V gene. This CDR3 has 19 residues. The J segment lost 4 bases and the V segment lost 5 bases, leaving 19 bases of the junction unmatched. The source is a human donor in good health (CMV status not recorded). Some clones in this sample may be carry-over from other donors' samples. The chain has TRBV29-1 and TRBJ2-3; 12 bases line up with TRBD2. The sequencing input was CD8+ T cells from PBMCs. The CDR3 here is CSVPGTDTLAGGPADTQYF. In DNA form, the CDR3 reads TGCAGCGTTCCCGGGACAGATACTCTAGCGGGGGGGCCGGCAGATACGCAGTATTTT.